Following are 14 T cell receptor beta chains from one sample sequenced in a study of T cell repertoires in cytomegalovirus infection. Which antigens these TCRs recognize remains unknown. TCRdb redid the calling of the reads with MiXCR, one entry per CDR3 protein. There are over 50,000 distinct CDR3 sequences in the sample; 20% to 25% occur only once, and around 70% lies in the top ten. The input for sequencing was CD8+ T cells from cultured PBMCs, taken from culture after CMV antigen stimulation. These receptors all come from a human donor in good health (CMV status not recorded). Some clones in this sample may be carry-over from other donors' samples.

The gene calls are TRBV20-1 and TRBJ2-7; D gene unclear. CDR1 is DFQATT, CDR2 SNEGSKA, per germline (reference sequence). V was trimmed by 0 bases and J by 2 bases, leaving 11 bases between them. This CDR3 has 14 amino acids. This chain's CDR3 is CSARDGVKTYEQYF. The CDR3 DNA follows: TGCAGTGCTAGAGATGGGGTCAAAACCTACGAGCAGTACTTC.

This clonotype was counted a few times. The chain recombines TRBV7-2 with TRBJ2-3; D is possibly TRBD1 or TRBD2 (6 bases each). V lost 4 bases and J 0 bases, leaving 14 bases between the germline ends. Germline values: CDR1 SGHTA, CDR2 FQGNSA. The CDR3 extends over 16 amino acids. The CDR3 DNA is TGTGCCAGCAGCTGGAGGGGGGCAGGGAGCACAGATACGCAGTATTTT. Its translation: CASSWRGAGSTDTQYF.

J is TRBJ1-1 and V is TRBV7-2, with D possibly matching TRBD1 (6 bases). Deletions cut 5 bases from V and 1 base from J, with 11 bases between. The CDR3 has 14 amino acids. CDR1 and CDR2 (germline): SGHTA, FQGNSA. DNA of the CDR3: TGTGCCAGCAGCCCCAGACAGGCGAACACTGAAGCTTTCTTT. Its protein product is CASSPRQANTEAFF.

The rearrangement joins TRBV12-3 or TRBV12-4 to TRBJ1-2; D call uncertain. The CDR3 length is 12 residues. V lost 3 bases and J lost 4, with 6 bases in between. The CDR3: CASSFEGYGYTF. The CDR3 region has the DNA TGTGCCAGCAGTTTCGAGGGCTATGGCTACACCTTC.

This clonotype was seen once. The chain has TRBV2 and TRBJ1-5, with 7 bases identical to TRBD1. V dropped 6 bases and J dropped 3; count of bases not matched to a gene: 2. Germline V gene lookup returns CDR1 SNHLY and CDR2 FYNNEI. This CDR3 region has 13 residues. The CDR3, as DNA: TGTGCCAGCAGGGGGACAGACAATCAGCCCCAGCATTTT. Translation: CASRGTDNQPQHF.

This clonotype turned up a few times. The chain links TRBV7-9 to TRBJ2-7; 7 bases are a match to TRBD1. V dropped 4 bases and J dropped 2; count of bases not matched to a gene: 11. The CDR3 has 16 amino acids. Per the germline V gene, CDR1 is SEHNR and CDR2 is FQNEAQ (reference sequence). The CDR3 sequence is CASSSSRGTDTYEQYF. For the CDR3, the DNA is TGTGCCAGCAGCTCATCCCGAGGGACAGACACCTACGAGCAGTACTTC.

The gene calls are TRBV12-3 or TRBV12-4 and TRBJ2-1; D unresolved. CDR3 length: 16 amino acids. V lost 1 base, J lost 4 bases, and 14 bases lay in between. CDR3 in DNA: TGTGCCAGCAGTTTAGGCCTATCCCCCAAGTACAATGAGCAGTTCTTC. Protein: CASSLGLSPKYNEQFF.

This clonotype was seen more than once but under ten times. The chain has TRBV7-9 and TRBJ2-2; D is unclear. The V and J ends lost 1 base and 0 bases respectively, with 6 bases between them. Germline V gene sequence: CDR1 SEHNR, CDR2 FQNEAQ (reference sequence). The CDR3 has 15 residues. The CDR3 region is CASSLEVANTGELFF. The CDR3 DNA sequence: TGTGCCAGCAGCTTAGAGGTCGCGAACACCGGGGAGCTGTTTTTT.

This clonotype was found a few times. This chain links TRBV4-3 with TRBJ2-7; a possible D gene is TRBD1 (5 bases). Germline values: CDR1 LGHNA, CDR2 YSLEER. Trimming left V 0 bases short and J 3 bases short, with 12 bases between. The CDR3 length is 15 residues. CDR3: CASSQEVDSHYEQYF. The CDR3 DNA reads TGCGCCAGCAGCCAAGAAGTCGACAGTCACTACGAGCAGTACTTC.

This clonotype came up a few times. The genes are TRBV6-2 or TRBV6-3 and TRBJ2-3; D is unresolved. V lost 6 bases to trimming and J lost 4 bases, with 11 bases between them. Germline-derived CDR1 and CDR2 are MNHEY and SVGEGT. CDR3 size: 13 residues. DNA for the CDR3: TGTGCCAGCAGGTTGCGAAGGTCAGATACGCAGTATTTT. This sequence encodes CASRLRRSDTQYF.

The chain carries TRBV12-3 or TRBV12-4 and TRBJ2-1; D might be TRBD1 (6 bases). The V and J ends lost 4 bases and 7 bases respectively, with 8 bases between them. This CDR3 is built from 12 residues. The DNA of the CDR3 is TGTGCCAGCAGTTGGGGGCAAAATGAGCAGTTCTTC. It specifies CASSWGQNEQFF.

This clonotype has a handful of counts. The chain combines TRBV4-1 with TRBJ1-1; the match to TRBD1 covers 7 bases. Germline CDR1 is MGHRA and CDR2 is YSYEKL. The junction had 6 bases not matched to a gene; V was cut back by 0 bases and J by 2 bases. The CDR3 has 16 residues. This CDR3 is CASSQDAAGGNTEAFF. The CDR3 DNA reads TGCGCCAGCAGCCAAGATGCGGCAGGGGGTAACACTGAAGCTTTCTTT.

Remarks on this clonotype: The junction departs from germline at one end; a sequencing error may be responsible. The chain carries TRBV6-1 and TRBJ1-1, with 10 bases fitting TRBD1. CDR1 and CDR2 (germline): MNHNS, SASEGT. The CDR3 has 15 residues. The CDR3 spells CASGDRGLGYTEAFF. CDR3 coding DNA: TGTGCCAGCGGTGACAGGGGGCTAGGTTACACTGAAGCTTTCTTT.

This clonotype was recorded at least ten times. The chain combines TRBV27 with TRBJ1-1, with D possibly matching TRBD1 (5 bases). Germline V gives CDR1 MNHEY, CDR2 SMNVEV (reference sequence). This CDR3 is built from 15 residues. Deletions cut 0 bases from V and 3 bases from J, with 11 bases between. Written as DNA, the CDR3 is TGTGCCAGCAGTTTATCCTGGGTAGGGGACACTGAAGCTTTCTTT. It translates to CASSLSWVGDTEAFF.